These 32 T cell receptor beta chains were sequenced from one sample in a study of response to subunit inactivated influenza vaccine. MiXCR, run by TCRdb on the RT-PCR reads, gives a single entry per CDR3 protein. The sample includes 550,000 to 800,000 distinct CDR3 sequences, around a sixth of them seen just once. The sequencing here drew on PBMCs from blood, taken about 12 days after vaccination. The receptor set was obtained from a man aged 50-59 years who received an inactivated influenza vaccine.

The sample holds many counts of this clonotype. The chain links TRBV24-1 to TRBJ2-1; D is ambiguous. V lost 4 bases and J lost 4, with 1 base in between. Germline V gene data show CDR1 as KGHDR and CDR2 as SFDVKD. The CDR3 spans 11 residues. The CDR3 nucleotides are TGTGCCACCAGTGAATACAATGAGCAGTTCTTC. As protein: CATSEYNEQFF.

This clonotype turned up a few times. The chain links TRBV7-8 to TRBJ2-5, with 14 bases matching TRBD2. The CDR3 is 16 amino acids. J gave up 6 bases and V 5 bases, and 8 bases lay outside the gene matches. Germline CDR1 SGHVS, CDR2 FQNEAQ. The CDR3 reads CASSRGTSGSPQTQYF. CDR3 sequence (DNA): TGTGCCAGCAGCAGGGGGACTAGCGGGAGTCCTCAGACCCAGTACTTC.

The gene calls are TRBV20-1 and TRBJ1-5, with D perhaps matching TRBD1 (5 bases). CDR3 length equals 15 residues. Germline CDR1 and CDR2: DFQATT and SNEGSKA (reference sequence). Trimming took 0 bases from V and 0 from J, leaving 9 bases between them. The CDR3, as DNA: TGCAGTGCTAGAGATCCTGGGGGTAGCAATCAGCCCCAGCATTTT. Amino acids: CSARDPGGSNQPQHF.

V and J are TRBV16 and TRBJ1-2; D unresolved. Trimming shortened V by 0 bases and J by 2 bases, and 10 bases separated the two germline ends. Per the germline V gene, CDR1 is KGHSY and CDR2 is FQNENV. The CDR3 is 15 amino acids. The CDR3 reads CASSQSGQENYGYTF. CDR3 sequence (DNA): TGTGCCAGCAGCCAATCAGGTCAGGAGAACTATGGCTACACCTTC.

The V and J genes are TRBV6-5 and TRBJ1-6; 7 nucleotides agree with TRBD1. CDR3 size: 12 residues. V dropped 2 bases and J dropped 14; count of bases not matched to a gene: 3. Looked up from germline, CDR1 is MNHEY and CDR2 is SVGAGI. The CDR3 DNA reads TGTGCCAGCAGTTACGACAGGGCAGCCCTCCACTTT. Translation gives CASSYDRAALHF.

Only a few counts were recorded for this clonotype. This rearrangement joins TRBV28 to TRBJ1-4; D not resolved. The CDR3 consists of 11 residues. Looked up from germline, CDR1 is MDHEN and CDR2 is SYDVKM. Trimming left V 3 bases short and J 14 bases short, with 10 bases between. The CDR3 sequence: CASSFGLVLFF. The DNA for the CDR3 is TGTGCCAGCAGTTTCGGTCTAGTTCTGTTTTTT. The full variable domain, in which reference TRBV28 and TRBJ1-4 provide the parts outside the CDR3, is DVKVTQSSRYLVKRTGEKVFLECVQDMDHENMFWYRQDPGLGLRLIYFSYDVKMKEKGDIPEGYSVSREKKERFSLILESASTNQTSMYLCASSFGLVLFFGSGTQLSVL.

The chain combines TRBV20-1 with TRBJ2-2; 7 bases agree with TRBD2. This CDR3 contains 14 residues. Germline CDR1 is DFQATT and CDR2 is SNEGSKA (reference sequence). V trimming: 5 bases; J trimming: 7 bases; junction bases outside the gene matches: 10. CDR3 DNA: TGCAGTGCTGACCCTCGGGGGGAAAACGGGGAGCTGTTTTTT. Translating it yields CSADPRGENGELFF.

The V and J genes are TRBV7-2 and TRBJ1-1, with TRBD1 as a possible D gene (5 bases). Germline V gene lookup returns CDR1 SGHTA and CDR2 FQGNSA. The CDR3 runs to 16 residues. Between the trimmed V and J ends, which lost 0 bases and 11 bases, there was a span of 22 bases. The CDR3 loop is CASSLAPAGSGVGAFF. The CDR3 nucleotides read TGTGCCAGCAGCTTAGCGCCGGCAGGGTCGGGAGTGGGGGCTTTCTTT.

CDR3 sequence reads: CASSLGLPGGGEQFF. CDR3 bases: TGTGCCAGCAGCTTAGGTTTGCCTGGCGGCGGTGAGCAGTTCTTC. The chain combines TRBV11-2 with TRBJ2-1; D unclear. The CDR3 totals 15 residues. V lost 1 base and J lost 9, with 16 bases in between. The germline gives CDR1 SGHAT, CDR2 FQNNGV.

This clonotype came up a few times. This chain connects TRBV11-1 to TRBJ1-2; D perhaps matches TRBD1 (6 bases). CDR1 SGHAT and CDR2 FQDESV come from the germline V gene (reference sequence). The CDR3 consists of 18 residues. V was pared by 0 bases and J by 8 bases, with 25 bases between. CDR3 sequence: CASSLAASVRGLADGYTF. CDR3 coding DNA: TGTGCCAGCAGCTTAGCGGCATCGGTCAGGGGTCTGGCTGACGGCTACACCTTC.

In this sample, this clonotype turned up many times. The chain links TRBV7-2 to TRBJ1-3; D is unresolved. The CDR3 totals 12 residues. With 1 base removed from V and 6 bases from J, the gap between germline ends came to 4 bases. Germline CDR1 reads SGHTA; CDR2 reads FQGNSA. The CDR3 loop is CASSLVQNTIYF. The DNA of the CDR3 is TGTGCCAGCAGCTTAGTCCAAAACACCATATATTTT.

This clonotype was seen at least ten times. The chain links TRBV4-1 to TRBJ1-1; 11 bases fit TRBD1. The CDR3 spans 16 residues. The ends lost 5 bases at V and 5 bases at J; junction bases unmatched: 10. The germline CDR1 and CDR2 sequences are MGHRA and YSYEKL. The CDR3 spells CASSRTGGAWKTEAFF. Here the CDR3 DNA reads TGCGCCAGCAGCAGGACAGGGGGCGCTTGGAAAACTGAAGCTTTCTTT.

This clonotype was seen many times. The gene calls are TRBV29-1 and TRBJ2-1, with 7 bases aligning to TRBD1. CDR1 is SQVTM and CDR2 is ANQGSEA in the germline V gene. The trim removed 6 bases at V and 10 bases at J, leaving 18 bases unmatched. This CDR3 is built from 15 residues. CDR3 DNA: TGCAGCGTCGTCCCGGGCGGACAGGTTCAGGGGGAGCAGTTCTTC. This sequence encodes CSVVPGGQVQGEQFF.

This clonotype has only a few counts. This sequence joins TRBV5-1 and TRBJ1-2; D unresolved. This CDR3 has 14 amino acids. Trimming cost V 0 bases and J 4 bases, with 10 bases left between them. CDR1 is SGHRS, CDR2 YFSETQ, per germline. CDR3 nucleotide sequence: TGCGCCAGCAGCTTGGAGGACGGAGCCTATGGCTACACCTTC. Translated: CASSLEDGAYGYTF.

This clonotype has only a few counts. The chain carries TRBV18 and TRBJ1-4; possibly TRBD1 for D (6 bases). This CDR3 has 15 amino acids. V lost 0 bases and J lost 10, with 15 bases in between. Germline loops: CDR1 KGHSH, CDR2 LQKENI. The CDR3 nucleotides read TGTGCCAGCTCACCACCGGGGGGGCTGGGCGGAAAACTGTTTTTT. As protein: CASSPPGGLGGKLFF.

This clonotype turned up a few times. This chain links TRBV27 with TRBJ2-1; D is unclear. The V end lost 6 bases, the J end lost 2 bases, and 11 bases lay between the germline ends. In germline, CDR1 is MNHEY, CDR2 SMNVEV (reference sequence). This CDR3 has 14 amino acids. CDR3 DNA sequence: TGTGCCAGCAGCCGGGTAGGAGCCTACAATGAGCAGTTCTTC. Residues: CASSRVGAYNEQFF.

The rearrangement uses TRBV20-1 and TRBJ2-5; D remains ambiguous. V was trimmed by 3 bases and J by 0 bases, leaving 14 bases between them. This CDR3 spans 15 amino acids. Germline CDR1 reads DFQATT; CDR2 reads SNEGSKA (reference sequence). For the CDR3, the DNA is TGCAGTGCTAGGGTACTAACTAAGTACCAAGAGACCCAGTACTTC. Protein: CSARVLTKYQETQYF.

This clonotype was seen many times. V gene TRBV29-1 combines with J gene TRBJ2-1; the D is unclear. CDR3 size: 11 residues. V gave up 6 bases and J gave up 3 bases, with 6 bases separating them. Looked up from germline, CDR1 is SQVTM and CDR2 is ANQGSEA. The CDR3 reads CSVGIYNEQFF. CDR3 nucleotides: TGCAGCGTGGGGATCTACAATGAGCAGTTCTTC.

In its sample, this clonotype was seen a few times. CDR3 DNA sequence: TGCAGTGCCACGGAAAGCCCAGCTAGCACAGATACGCAGTATTTT. Its translation is CSATESPASTDTQYF. The genes are TRBV20-1 and TRBJ2-3, with D unclear. V lost 6 bases and J 0 bases, leaving 16 bases between the germline ends. This CDR3 region has 15 residues. Germline V CDR1 and CDR2: DFQATT, SNEGSKA (reference sequence).

The V gene is TRBV27, the J gene TRBJ2-1; 12 bases match TRBD2. The J segment lost 5 bases and the V segment lost 5 bases, leaving 7 bases of the junction unmatched. Germline V gives CDR1 MNHEY, CDR2 SMNVEV (reference sequence). This CDR3 is 16 amino acids long. The CDR3 region is CASSTRLAGVHNEQFF. CDR3 nucleotides: TGTGCCAGCAGTACCAGACTAGCGGGAGTCCACAATGAGCAGTTCTTC.

This chain uses TRBV5-1 with TRBJ2-2, with 7 bases lining up with TRBD1. The CDR3 length is 18 residues. CDR1 is SGHRS and CDR2 is YFSETQ in the germline V gene. J gave up 7 bases and V 4 bases, and 19 bases lay outside the gene matches. The CDR3 bases are TGCGCCAGCAGCGGGATGTCGACAGGGTTTTGGGTACGCGGGGAGCTGTTTTTT. It encodes CASSGMSTGFWVRGELFF. The full variable domain, completed using reference TRBV5-1 and TRBJ2-2, is KAGVTQTPRYLIKTRGQQVTLSCSPISGHRSVSWYQQTPGQGLQFLFEYFSETQRNKGNFPGRFSGRQFSNSRSEMNVSTLELGDSALYLCASSGMSTGFWVRGELFFGEGSRLTVL.

This clonotype was detected only a few times. The chain carries TRBV4-3 and TRBJ2-1, with 8 bases fitting TRBD2. Germline V CDR1 and CDR2: LGHNA, YSLEER. The V segment lost 1 base and the J segment 8 bases; nucleotides outside the gene matches: 7. The CDR3 sequence is 15 residues long. The CDR3 spells CASSQGLGRAYEQFF. CDR3 nucleotide sequence: TGCGCCAGCAGCCAAGGTCTCGGGAGGGCCTATGAGCAGTTCTTC.

This clonotype was seen at least ten times. V is TRBV6-2 or TRBV6-3 and J is TRBJ2-7; D uncertain. The CDR3 runs 13 residues. CDR1 is MNHEY, CDR2 SVGEGT, per germline. V lost 0 bases to trimming and J lost 2 bases, with 5 bases between them. Here the CDR3 reads CASSYSRAYEQYF. In nucleotides, the CDR3 is TGTGCCAGCAGTTACTCACGGGCCTACGAGCAGTACTTC.

This clonotype was counted a few times. The chain couples TRBV5-4 to TRBJ2-7; 12 bases match TRBD2. Per the germline V gene, CDR1 is SGHNT and CDR2 is YYREEE (reference sequence). The length of the CDR3 is 16 residues. J gave up 3 bases and V 4 bases, and 8 bases lay outside the gene matches. The CDR3 reads CASSQGLAGSIYEQYF. Written as DNA, the CDR3 is TGTGCCAGCAGCCAGGGACTAGCGGGCAGCATCTACGAGCAGTACTTC. The full variable domain, in which reference TRBV5-4 and TRBJ2-7 provide the parts outside the CDR3, is ETGVTQSPTHLIKTRGQQVTLRCSSQSGHNTVSWYQQALGQGPQFIFQYYREEENGRGNFPPRFSGLQFPNYSSELNVNALELDDSALYLCASSQGLAGSIYEQYFGPGTRLTVT.

The V and J genes are TRBV5-1 and TRBJ2-2; maybe TRBD2 (5 bases). Germline CDR1 reads SGHRS; CDR2 reads YFSETQ. The V gene lost 6 bases and the J gene lost 0 bases, with 6 bases spanning the gap. The CDR3 covers 13 residues. The DNA of the CDR3 is TGCGCCAGCATCGGGGCGAACACCGGGGAGCTGTTTTTT. This codes for CASIGANTGELFF.

This clonotype appeared many times. V and J are TRBV20-1 and TRBJ2-3; D is ambiguous. This CDR3 is built from 13 residues. V lost 1 base and J lost 0, with 5 bases in between. The germline V gene has CDR1 DFQATT and CDR2 SNEGSKA (reference sequence). The CDR3 here is CSARGGSTDTQYF. The CDR3 nucleotides are TGCAGTGCTAGAGGTGGTAGCACAGATACGCAGTATTTT.

This clonotype was observed a few times. The genes are TRBV7-2 and TRBJ2-4; D might be TRBD1 or TRBD2, each matching 5 bases. CDR1 is SGHTA and CDR2 is FQGNSA in the germline V gene. Trimming stripped 2 bases from V and 1 base from J, with 9 bases between. The CDR3 runs 15 residues. The DNA of the CDR3 is TGTGCCAGCAGCTTATTTTGGGGGGCCAAAAACATTCAGTACTTC. Protein product: CASSLFWGAKNIQYF.

At least ten counts were recorded for this clonotype. V gene TRBV20-1 combines with J gene TRBJ1-2, with a possible D match to TRBD1 (6 bases). The V end lost 0 bases, the J end lost 3 bases, and 14 bases lay between the germline ends. Germline V CDR1 and CDR2: DFQATT, SNEGSKA (reference sequence). The CDR3 is 15 amino acids. CDR3 sequence reads: CSARDRQGLDYGYTF. CDR3 in DNA: TGCAGTGCTAGAGATCGTCAGGGGTTGGACTATGGCTACACCTTC.

This chain connects TRBV6-2 or TRBV6-3 to TRBJ1-5; D ambiguous. Per the germline V gene, CDR1 is MNHEY and CDR2 is SVGEGT. V dropped 5 bases and J dropped 5 bases, with 7 bases sitting between them. CDR3 size: 12 residues. In DNA form, the CDR3 reads TGTGCCAGCAGTGGGGTCGATCAGCCCCAGCATTTT. Amino acids: CASSGVDQPQHF.

The chain links TRBV25-1 to TRBJ2-7; D might be TRBD1 (5 bases). Germline values: CDR1 MGHDK, CDR2 SYGVNS. The CDR3 sequence is 15 residues long. V was clipped by 2 bases and J by 6 bases, with 17 bases between them. In DNA, the CDR3 is TGTGCCAGCAGTGAAGTGGGGCCCAGTTCGCGCGAGCAGTACTTC. Protein sequence: CASSEVGPSSREQYF.

The chain uses TRBV29-1 and TRBJ1-1; unclear D gene. The V gene lost 4 bases and the J gene lost 9 bases, with 9 bases spanning the gap. This CDR3 has 10 residues. Looked up from germline, CDR1 is SQVTM and CDR2 is ANQGSEA. CDR3 protein: CSVVGGKAFF. In DNA, the CDR3 is TGCAGCGTTGTCGGAGGTAAAGCTTTCTTT.

The chain couples TRBV5-4 to TRBJ1-2; TRBD1 matches 7 bases. The CDR3 consists of 16 residues. J lost 4 bases, V lost 1 base, and 10 bases had no gene match. Germline assignment: CDR1 SGHNT and CDR2 YYREEE (reference sequence). CDR3 loop: CASSLTVTGTSYGYTF. CDR3 sequence (DNA): TGTGCCAGCAGCTTGACGGTGACAGGGACATCCTATGGCTACACCTTC.